This TCR beta chain was sequenced during a study of regulatory T cells (dated by TCRdb to the late 2010s). Background on the whole study: The study compared T-cell receptor beta repertoires of sorted regulatory, conventional CD4+ and CD8+ T cells in CD3G-deficient patients with those in healthy controls. What the research found in general, with its limitations: Restricted unique TRB V-J pairs and skewed V and J gene usage were observed in patient repertoires, most markedly in regulatory T cells. Hydrophobic residues at CDR3 positions 6 and 7 were enriched in conventional CD4+ T cells from CD3G-deficient patients, suggesting more self-reactive specificities.

Evidence of autoimmunity was found in all CD3G-deficient patients, and more severe autoimmunity was observed in two of the patients. Patients ranged from 2 to 39 years of age at testing and had reduced naive and increased memory CD4+ and CD8+ T-cell proportions. CD4+ cells were FACS-sorted into CD25-high CD127-low regulatory T cells and CD25-low CD127-high conventional CD4+ T cells. About six individuals with CD3G deficiency made up the patient group. Patient samples and clinical data came from an international physician network spanning the United States, Europe and Asia. Peripheral blood mononuclear cells were isolated by Ficoll density separation. Worth noting for this clone: Its antigen is currently not known. No base-level quality is on record; no much larger clone is a single base apart.

The multiplex PCR used 52 forward TRBV primers and 13 reverse TRBJ primers, with assay-based and computational corrections for amplification bias. Rearranged TRB loci were amplified from genomic DNA by multiplex PCR within the immunoSEQ assay. Sequencing of the TRB amplicons was done on an Illumina HiSeq platform. The study's processing was this. Raw sequences were error-filtered and aligned to reference gene sequences by custom algorithms and were subsequently analyzed with the immunoSEQ online tools. Frequencies of productive and nonproductive TRB rearrangements were assessed among unique sequences as well as among total sequences. For TRB CDR3 positions 6 and 7, hydrophobicity together with amino acid composition served as the basis for assessing self-reactivity potential. Group comparisons used t tests, Mann-Whitney tests or two-way ANOVA run in Prism software. TCRdb limited this immuneACCESS table to in-frame rearrangements with V and J called. A share of clones is missing; checked studies link under half to unresolved V genes, and the rest is unexplained. V and J calls and clone size are given by that table; D and trimming were obtained from the DNA. For this sample the table gives about 28,000 clones, of which around 93% were detected only once. Of the sample, roughly 1.6% is held by the ten largest clones.

This TCR was sampled from a person aged 18 to 30 with CD3G deficiency. The sample was conventional CD4+ T cells sorted from blood.

The DNA is as follows: TGTGCCAGCAGCCAAGATTCCGGTGTCATACGAGGCTACACCTTC. Translated, it gives CASSQDSGVIRGYTF. The sequence links TRBV4-2 to TRBJ1-2; the D gene cannot be resolved reliably. The CDR3 holds 15 amino acids from the cysteine to the phenylalanine. Only the CDR3 DNA is retained, 45 bases long and in frame from the first base. V was cut back by 0 bases and J by 8 bases, leaving a gap of 16 bases between them. Via the germline V gene, CDR1 is LGHNA and CDR2 YNFKEQ.